This TCR beta chain is drawn from a study of blood T cell repertoires in COVID-19. Study at large: Samples representing acute and convalescent COVID-19 were sourced from the United States, Italy and Spain.

Here immunoSEQ multiplex PCR was the method, and the copy in TCRdb shows in-frame clones only, minus some. The table has 100,000 to 150,000 clones, roughly four fifths seen once. CDR3 length equals 17 residues. The germline V and J ends were trimmed by 4 bases and 7 bases, with 23 bases remaining between them. Germline V gene sequence: CDR1 LNHDA, CDR2 SQIVND (reference sequence). Sequencing was performed on peripheral blood. This clonotype was obtained from a man aged 60 to 75 with acute or convalescent COVID-19. The chain uses TRBV19 and TRBJ1-5; D might be TRBD1 (5 bases). Here the CDR3 DNA reads TGTGCCAGTAGTACGCCCCCCAGACAGAAAGTAATCCAGCCCCAGCATTTT. This sequence encodes CASSTPPRQKVIQPQHF.